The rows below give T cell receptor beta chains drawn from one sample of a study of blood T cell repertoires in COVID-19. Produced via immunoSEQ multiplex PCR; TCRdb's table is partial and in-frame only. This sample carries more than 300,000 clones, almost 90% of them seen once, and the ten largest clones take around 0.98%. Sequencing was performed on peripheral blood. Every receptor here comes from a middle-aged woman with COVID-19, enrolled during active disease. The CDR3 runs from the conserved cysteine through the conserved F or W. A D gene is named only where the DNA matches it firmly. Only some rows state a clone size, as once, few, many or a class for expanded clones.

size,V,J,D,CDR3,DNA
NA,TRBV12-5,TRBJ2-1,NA,CASGLGSSYNEQFF,TGTGCTAGTGGTTTGGGTAGCTCCTACAATGAGCAGTTCTTC
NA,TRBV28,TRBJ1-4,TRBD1,CASSLGPQGAPRKLFF,TGTGCCAGCAGTCTCGGCCCACAGGGGGCGCCTCGAAAACTGTTTTTT
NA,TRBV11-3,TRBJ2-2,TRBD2,CASSFTFSGKMNTGELFF,TGTGCCAGCAGCTTTACCTTTAGCGGGAAAATGAACACCGGGGAGCTGTTTTTT
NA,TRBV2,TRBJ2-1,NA,CASSANDAGEEGFF,TGTGCCAGCAGTGCTAACGATGCAGGGGAAGAGGGGTTCTTC
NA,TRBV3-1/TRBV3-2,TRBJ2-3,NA,CASNGASGTDTQYF,TGTGCCAGCAATGGGGCTAGCGGCACAGATACGCAGTATTTT
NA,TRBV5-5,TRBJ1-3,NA,CASSVTGSSGNTIYF,TGTGCCAGCAGCGTAACGGGTAGCTCTGGAAACACCATATATTTT
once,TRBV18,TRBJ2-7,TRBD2,CASSPQTGTSGRGEYF,TGTGCCAGCTCACCACAAACCGGGACTAGCGGGAGGGGAGAGTACTTC
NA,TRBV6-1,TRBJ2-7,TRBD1,CASSEFGQGRTSYEQYF,TGTGCCAGCAGTGAGTTCGGACAGGGCCGAACGTCCTACGAGCAGTACTTC
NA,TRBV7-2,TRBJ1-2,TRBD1,CASSPRQGGYGYTF,TGTGCCAGCAGCCCCCGGCAGGGGGGCTATGGCTACACCTTC
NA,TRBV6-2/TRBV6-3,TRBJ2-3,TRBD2,CASSLIAGGIGTQYF,TGTGCCAGCAGCCTGATAGCGGGGGGGATCGGAACGCAGTATTTT
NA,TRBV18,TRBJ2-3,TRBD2,CASSPGLAGSTDTQYF,TGTGCCAGCTCACCCGGACTAGCGGGGAGCACAGATACGCAGTATTTT
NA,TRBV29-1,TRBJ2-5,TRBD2,CSVATGLAGETQYF,TGCAGCGTTGCGACGGGACTAGCGGGAGAGACCCAGTACTTC
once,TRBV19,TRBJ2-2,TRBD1,CASSIDRGAGELFF,TGTGCCAGTAGTATTGACAGGGGGGCCGGGGAGCTGTTTTTT
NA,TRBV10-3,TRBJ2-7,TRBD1,CAISSGTGGTLEQYF,TGTGCCATCAGTAGCGGAACAGGGGGTACCCTCGAGCAGTACTTC
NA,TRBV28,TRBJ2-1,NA,CASSLQGYEQFF,TGTGCCAGCAGTCTTCAGGGATACGAGCAGTTCTTC
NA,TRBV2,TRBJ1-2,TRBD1,CASRSQGIPGYGYTF,TGTGCCAGCAGGTCACAGGGGATCCCGGGCTATGGCTACACCTTC
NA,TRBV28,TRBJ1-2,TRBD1,CASSLRDRGRYGYTF,TGTGCCAGCAGTCTCCGGGACAGGGGACGCTATGGCTACACCTTC